This T cell receptor beta chain comes out of a study of T cells in narcolepsy. The CDR3 is 12 amino acids. Germline V gene lookup returns CDR1 SGHTA and CDR2 FQGNSA. Trimming shortened V by 6 bases and J by 4 bases, and 9 bases separated the two germline ends. Measured with immunoSEQ multiplex PCR; TCRdb has only the in-frame clones, and not every one. Here the sample spans thousands of clones, roughly two thirds being singletons. The chain uses TRBV7-2 and TRBJ1-2; D is possibly TRBD1 (5 bases). Source material: CD45RA- memory CD8+ T cells from PBMCs. This clonotype was obtained from a human donor with narcolepsy. As DNA, the CDR3 is TGTGCCAGCAGGGAGGGGATCTATGGCTACACCTTC. It encodes CASREGIYGYTF.